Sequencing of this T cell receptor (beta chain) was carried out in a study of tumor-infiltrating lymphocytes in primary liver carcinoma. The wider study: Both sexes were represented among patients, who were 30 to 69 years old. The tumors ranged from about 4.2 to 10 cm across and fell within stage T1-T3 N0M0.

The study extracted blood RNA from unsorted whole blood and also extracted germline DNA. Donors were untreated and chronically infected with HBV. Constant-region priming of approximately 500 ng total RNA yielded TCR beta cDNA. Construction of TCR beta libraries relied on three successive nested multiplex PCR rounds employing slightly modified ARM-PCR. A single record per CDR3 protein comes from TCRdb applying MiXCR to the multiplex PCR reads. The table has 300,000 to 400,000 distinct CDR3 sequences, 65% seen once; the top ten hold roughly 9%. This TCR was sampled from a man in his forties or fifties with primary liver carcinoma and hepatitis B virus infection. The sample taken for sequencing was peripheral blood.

As DNA, the CDR3 is TGCGCCAGCAGCTTGTGGAGGGTTGCAGATACGCAGTATTTT. This translates into CASSLWRVADTQYF. J is TRBJ2-3 and V is TRBV5-1, with D maybe TRBD2 (6 bases). With 1 base removed from V and 4 bases from J, the gap between germline ends came to 10 bases. The V gene's germline CDR1 is SGHRS and CDR2 YFSETQ. This CDR3 is 14 amino acids long.